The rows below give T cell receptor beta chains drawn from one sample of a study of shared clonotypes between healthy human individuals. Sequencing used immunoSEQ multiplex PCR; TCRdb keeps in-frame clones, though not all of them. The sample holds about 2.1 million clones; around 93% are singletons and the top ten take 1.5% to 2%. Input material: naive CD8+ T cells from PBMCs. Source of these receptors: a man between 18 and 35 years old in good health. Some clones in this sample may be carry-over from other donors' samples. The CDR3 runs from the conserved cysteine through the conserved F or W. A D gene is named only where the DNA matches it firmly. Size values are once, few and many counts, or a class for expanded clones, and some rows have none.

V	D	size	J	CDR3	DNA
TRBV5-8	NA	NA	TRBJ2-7	CASSLGTWTNYEQYF	TGTGCCAGCAGCTTGGGGACCTGGACCAACTACGAGCAGTACTTC
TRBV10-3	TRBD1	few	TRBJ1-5	CAISKEQGSNQPQHF	TGTGCCATCAGCAAGGAACAGGGGAGCAATCAGCCCCAGCATTTT
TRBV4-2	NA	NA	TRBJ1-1	CASRLGGILMNTEAFF	TGTGCCAGCAGGCTAGGAGGGATACTAATGAACACTGAAGCTTTCTTT
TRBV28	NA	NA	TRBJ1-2	CASSLFSQYGYTF	TGTGCCAGCAGTTTATTTTCACAGTATGGCTACACCTTC
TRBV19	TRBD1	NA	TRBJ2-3	CASSTGQGMDTQYF	TGTGCCAGTAGTACGGGACAGGGAATGGATACGCAGTATTTT
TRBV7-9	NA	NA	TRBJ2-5	CASSPSVETQYF	TGTGCCAGCAGCCCCAGCGTGGAGACCCAGTACTTC
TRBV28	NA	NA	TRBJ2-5	CASSFSRPGSGTQYF	TGTGCCAGCAGTTTCTCTAGGCCTGGAAGTGGAACCCAGTACTTC
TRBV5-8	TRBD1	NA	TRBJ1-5	CASNFESGGYQPQHF	TGTGCCAGCAACTTTGAATCAGGGGGCTATCAGCCCCAGCATTTT
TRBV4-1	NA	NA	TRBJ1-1	CASRPGEGPEAFF	TGCGCCAGCAGACCCGGTGAGGGCCCAGAAGCTTTCTTT
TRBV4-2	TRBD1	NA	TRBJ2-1	CASSRDRVVFGEQFF	TGTGCCAGCAGCCGCGACAGGGTGGTATTCGGTGAGCAGTTCTTC
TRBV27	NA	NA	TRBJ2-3	CASSLSGGGPDTQYF	TGTGCCAGCAGTTTATCGGGTGGCGGCCCAGATACGCAGTATTTT
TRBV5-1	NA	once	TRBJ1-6	CASSLPGNSPLHF	TGCGCCAGCAGCTTGCCTGGGAATTCACCCCTCCACTTT
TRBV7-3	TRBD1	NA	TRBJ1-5	CASSFRDRVTAGPQHF	TGTGCCAGCAGCTTCCGGGACAGGGTCACGGCTGGGCCCCAGCATTTT
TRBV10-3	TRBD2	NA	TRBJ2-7	CAISESGEGLKDEQYF	TGTGCCATCAGTGAGTCCGGGGAGGGCCTAAAGGACGAGCAGTACTTC
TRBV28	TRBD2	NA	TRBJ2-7	CASRGLAGSYEQYF	TGTGCCAGCAGGGGACTAGCGGGGTCCTACGAGCAGTACTTC
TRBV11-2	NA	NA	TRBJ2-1	CASSASRGGPLYNEQFF	TGTGCCAGCAGCGCCAGCAGGGGAGGACCACTTTACAATGAGCAGTTCTTC
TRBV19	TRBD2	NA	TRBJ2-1	CASTPLAGVINEQFF	TGTGCCAGTACCCCACTAGCGGGAGTTATCAATGAGCAGTTCTTC
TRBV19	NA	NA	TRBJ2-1	CASSIGDRYNEQFF	TGTGCCAGTAGTATAGGAGACAGGTACAATGAGCAGTTCTTC
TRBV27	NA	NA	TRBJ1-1	CASSGGVPTEAFF	TGTGCCAGCAGTGGGGGTGTCCCAACTGAAGCTTTCTTT
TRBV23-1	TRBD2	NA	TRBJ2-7	CASSHRSSGSSSYEQYF	TGCGCCAGCAGTCATCGGAGTAGCGGGAGCAGCTCCTACGAGCAGTACTTC
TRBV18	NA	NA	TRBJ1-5	CASSPPDPNQPQHF	TGTGCCAGCTCACCACCGGACCCCAATCAGCCCCAGCATTTT
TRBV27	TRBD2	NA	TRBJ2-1	CASRPRTSGRVGNEQFF	TGTGCCAGCAGACCCCGGACTAGCGGGAGAGTTGGCAATGAGCAGTTCTTC
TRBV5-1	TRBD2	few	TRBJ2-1	CASSPGGYNEQFF	TGCGCCAGCAGCCCGGGGGGCTACAATGAGCAGTTCTTC
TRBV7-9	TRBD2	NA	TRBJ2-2	CASSLLLADTGELFF	TGTGCCAGCAGCTTATTGCTAGCGGACACCGGGGAGCTGTTTTTT
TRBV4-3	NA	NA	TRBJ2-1	CASSQDLALYNEQFF	TGCGCCAGCAGCCAAGATCTCGCCTTGTACAATGAGCAGTTCTTC
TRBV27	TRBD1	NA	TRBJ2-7	CASSFGTGFSYEQYF	TGTGCCAGCAGTTTCGGGACAGGTTTCTCCTACGAGCAGTACTTC
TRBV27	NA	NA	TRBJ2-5	CASSTDGVYQETQYF	TGTGCCAGCAGCACGGACGGAGTGTACCAAGAGACCCAGTACTTC
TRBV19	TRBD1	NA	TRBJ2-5	CASSITGGNWKTQYF	TGTGCCAGTAGTATCACAGGGGGGAATTGGAAGACCCAGTACTTC
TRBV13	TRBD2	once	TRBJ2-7	CASSFMTSAWDEQYF	TGTGCCAGCAGCTTCATGACTAGCGCGTGGGACGAGCAGTACTTC
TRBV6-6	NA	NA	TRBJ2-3	CASLGPSADTQYF	TGTGCCAGCTTAGGACCATCGGCAGATACGCAGTATTTT
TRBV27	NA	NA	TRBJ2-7	CASSFSRIDEQYF	TGTGCCAGCAGTTTCAGTAGGATCGACGAGCAGTACTTC
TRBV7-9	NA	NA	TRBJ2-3	CASSSDRLTDTQYF	TGTGCCAGCAGTTCGGACAGACTCACAGATACGCAGTATTTT
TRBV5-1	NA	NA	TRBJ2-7	CASSLAGAFSDFLREQYF	TGCGCCAGCAGCTTGGCCGGGGCTTTTTCGGACTTCCTTCGCGAGCAGTACTTC
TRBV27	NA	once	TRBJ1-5	CASSRLFSLSNQPQHF	TGTGCCAGCAGTAGACTTTTTAGCCTGAGCAATCAGCCCCAGCATTTT
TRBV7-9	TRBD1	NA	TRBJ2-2	CASSKFPGDRIGGELFF	TGTGCCAGCAGCAAATTCCCCGGGGACAGGATCGGCGGGGAGCTGTTTTTT